These T cell receptor beta chains were read from a single sample in a study of control samples from healthy donors and cancer patients. TCRdb's copy holds only in-frame clones and misses some; the assay was immunoSEQ multiplex PCR. The sample includes around 200,000 clones, 85% to 95% of them seen just once. The sample comprised blood. The receptors derive from a man aged 18-30 years in good health. CDR3s include the opening cysteine and the closing phenylalanine or tryptophan. Fields, in order: CDR3 protein, V gene, J gene.

CASSQDRAIYNEQFF	TRBV27	TRBJ2-1
CASSQGAQHEQYF	TRBV11-2	TRBJ2-7
CASSPDRGKGEKLFF	TRBV28	TRBJ1-4
CARTPLGNTIYF	TRBV7-9	TRBJ1-3
CASSLTVNYGYTF	TRBV27	TRBJ1-2
CASSSGQILSTDTQYF	TRBV5-6	TRBJ2-3
CASSQPDRGMNTEAFF	TRBV4-1	TRBJ1-1
CASSVAGENTEAFF	TRBV9	TRBJ1-1
CASSASAPGLVTQETQYF	TRBV9	TRBJ2-5
CASSLGVGATEAFF	TRBV7-3	TRBJ1-1
CASSPGQGLVSGNTIYF	TRBV18	TRBJ1-3
CATSATGSYTGELFF	TRBV24-1	TRBJ2-2
CASSEGQGYGYTF	TRBV25-1	TRBJ1-2
CASRERGFGNGELFF	TRBV2	TRBJ2-2
CASSLDQNTEAFF	TRBV5-4	TRBJ1-1
CASSLRRTNQPQHF	TRBV7-2	TRBJ1-5
CASSVETDYGYTF	TRBV2	TRBJ1-2
CASSRGTQNTGELFF	TRBV6-6	TRBJ2-2
CASSIGPGPQETQYF	TRBV19	TRBJ2-5
CASGWTGNTEAFF	TRBV28	TRBJ1-1
CASSRRQGEADTQYF	TRBV7-9	TRBJ2-3
CATSDTRQGGSEKLFF	TRBV24-1	TRBJ1-4
CASSISGGAPGELFF	TRBV19	TRBJ2-2
CASSPAGQGTTDTQYF	TRBV18	TRBJ2-3
CASSSGPYNSPLHF	TRBV6-5	TRBJ1-6
CAWNRGTNSPLHF	TRBV30	TRBJ1-6
CASSYSRDDWHF	TRBV6-5	TRBJ2-4
CASSLGGTGSTEAFF	TRBV7-2	TRBJ1-1
CASSPLGTGRMADTQYF	TRBV7-9	TRBJ2-3
CASSLERGGVAGELFF	TRBV5-1	TRBJ2-2
CASSVTTGDGEQFF	TRBV7-9	TRBJ2-1
CASSTRGGARATYEQYF	TRBV19	TRBJ2-7
CASSQEVNTLYGYTF	TRBV4-1	TRBJ1-2
CATSDSGGANYNEQFF	TRBV24-1	TRBJ2-1
CASAGGDTQYF	TRBV7-9	TRBJ2-3
CASSSRGTYEQYF	TRBV2	TRBJ2-7
CATSGVRDTGELFF	TRBV24-1	TRBJ2-2
CASRPGPSNTEAFF	TRBV10-2	TRBJ1-1
CASSFNGVQDQPQHF	TRBV5-1	TRBJ1-5
CASSLDGTGGGYGYTF	TRBV7-9	TRBJ1-2
CASKGGDVSNEKLFF	TRBV28	TRBJ1-4
CASIDVSRTSGGETYEQYF	TRBV6-4	TRBJ2-7
CASSQDLGLTYEQYF	TRBV4-1	TRBJ2-7
CASSSGLAGGTDTQYF	TRBV4-1	TRBJ2-3
CASSLQGFWNSPLHF	TRBV27	TRBJ1-6
CASGLAGGGTLGTDTQYF	TRBV12-5	TRBJ2-3
CASVDRGSGNTIYF	TRBV6-5	TRBJ1-3
CATSLGRVGELFF	TRBV24-1	TRBJ2-2
CASSDYFSAYEQYF	TRBV6-1	TRBJ2-7
CASSKDRDYGYTF	TRBV5-6	TRBJ1-2
CASRPPGQGHGYTF	TRBV6-5	TRBJ1-2
CASSLALGQNSPLHF	TRBV7-9	TRBJ1-6
CASSLGTVSYEQYF	TRBV5-1	TRBJ2-7
CASSAGPVSSGNTIYF	TRBV9	TRBJ1-3
CASSPNETAPYGYTF	TRBV18	TRBJ1-2
CASSIGQVANTEAFF	TRBV19	TRBJ1-1